This is a list of T cell receptor beta chains from one sample in a study of shared clonotypes between healthy human individuals. Using immunoSEQ multiplex PCR, the repertoire was profiled, and TCRdb retains in-frame clones only, with some absent. The table has 450,000 to 650,000 clones, about 80% seen once. Sequencing used PBMCs. The origin of the receptors is a woman between 40 and 50 years old in good health. Some clones in this sample may be carry-over from other donors' samples. CDR3s include the opening cysteine and the closing phenylalanine or tryptophan. A D gene is named only where the DNA matches it firmly. Expanded clones are given a class, and other clones once, few, many or no size at all.

j_call: TRBJ2-1
v_call: TRBV30
cdr3_length: 15
clone_size: -
d_call: TRBD2
cdr3_nt: TGTGCCTGGAGTGGCAGCGGGAGGGCACCACATGAGCAGTTCTTC
cdr3_aa: CAWSGSGRAPHEQFF

j_call: TRBJ1-1
v_call: TRBV9
cdr3_length: 14
clone_size: few
d_call: TRBD1
cdr3_nt: TGTGCCACCACCCAGGGGGCAGCGAACACTGAAGCTTTCTTT
cdr3_aa: CATTQGAANTEAFF

j_call: TRBJ2-1
v_call: TRBV30
cdr3_length: 17
clone_size: -
d_call: -
cdr3_nt: TGTGCCTGGAGTCTTCTGGGCAGGGTTTGGTCCTACAATGAGCAGTTCTTC
cdr3_aa: CAWSLLGRVWSYNEQFF

j_call: TRBJ2-7
v_call: TRBV5-1
cdr3_length: 19
clone_size: -
d_call: TRBD1
cdr3_nt: TGCGCCAGCAGCGGCTCCGGGACAGGGGGCCCTGGCGCTACCTACGAGCAGTACTTC
cdr3_aa: CASSGSGTGGPGATYEQYF

j_call: TRBJ2-1
v_call: TRBV10-1
cdr3_length: 15
clone_size: -
d_call: TRBD2
cdr3_nt: TGCGCCAGCAGTGACTGGGGGGAGGGCCCCAATGAGCAGTTCTTC
cdr3_aa: CASSDWGEGPNEQFF

j_call: TRBJ1-1
v_call: TRBV5-1
cdr3_length: 13
clone_size: -
d_call: -
cdr3_nt: TGCGCCAGCAGCCTGAACAAGGACACTGAAGCTTTCTTT
cdr3_aa: CASSLNKDTEAFF

j_call: TRBJ1-4
v_call: TRBV2
cdr3_length: 14
clone_size: -
d_call: TRBD1
cdr3_nt: TGTGCCAGCAGTGGGCAGGGGGCCATCGTCGAACTGTTTTTT
cdr3_aa: CASSGQGAIVELFF

j_call: TRBJ2-2
v_call: TRBV7-6
cdr3_length: 16
clone_size: once
d_call: -
cdr3_nt: TGTGCCAGCAGCCCAAACGGTCTCGGGACACCCGGGGAGCTGTTTTTT
cdr3_aa: CASSPNGLGTPGELFF

j_call: TRBJ1-2
v_call: TRBV28
cdr3_length: 11
clone_size: -
d_call: -
cdr3_nt: TGTGCCAGGGTCTCCTGCTATGGCTACACCTTC
cdr3_aa: CARVSCYGYTF

j_call: TRBJ2-6
v_call: TRBV28
cdr3_length: 16
clone_size: -
d_call: TRBD1
cdr3_nt: TGTGCCAGCACCACCCAGGGGGACTCTGGGGCCAACGTCCTGACTTTC
cdr3_aa: CASTTQGDSGANVLTF

j_call: TRBJ1-2
v_call: TRBV28
cdr3_length: 13
clone_size: -
d_call: TRBD1
cdr3_nt: TGTGCCAGCAGTGCCCCCGACAGGGGGGTCGGGGCCTTC
cdr3_aa: CASSAPDRGVGAF

j_call: TRBJ2-1
v_call: TRBV5-1
cdr3_length: 15
clone_size: once
d_call: TRBD2
cdr3_nt: TGCGCCAGCAGCTCAGCGGGACCCTACTACAATGAGCAGTTCTTC
cdr3_aa: CASSSAGPYYNEQFF

j_call: TRBJ2-7
v_call: TRBV11-2
cdr3_length: 15
clone_size: -
d_call: TRBD1
cdr3_nt: TGTGCCAGCAGGGTTCCGACAGGGGGAGTCTACGAGCAGTACTTC
cdr3_aa: CASRVPTGGVYEQYF

j_call: TRBJ2-2
v_call: TRBV2
cdr3_length: 12
clone_size: -
d_call: -
cdr3_nt: TGTGCCAGCGGGGCCCACACCGGGGAGCTGTTTTTT
cdr3_aa: CASGAHTGELFF

j_call: TRBJ2-1
v_call: TRBV6-1
cdr3_length: 14
clone_size: -
d_call: -
cdr3_nt: TGTGCCAGCAGTGAAGATCCTACCTACAATGAGCAGTTCTTC
cdr3_aa: CASSEDPTYNEQFF

j_call: TRBJ2-7
v_call: TRBV7-8
cdr3_length: 12
clone_size: -
d_call: -
cdr3_nt: TGTGCCAGCAGCTTAGTCCTCCACGAGCAGTACTTC
cdr3_aa: CASSLVLHEQYF

j_call: TRBJ1-4
v_call: TRBV7-2
cdr3_length: 15
clone_size: -
d_call: -
cdr3_nt: TGTGCCAGCAGCCGTCAGGCCACAACTAATGAAAAACTGTTTTTT
cdr3_aa: CASSRQATTNEKLFF

j_call: TRBJ2-7
v_call: TRBV18
cdr3_length: 13
clone_size: few
d_call: -
cdr3_nt: TGTGCCAGCTCACAGGACAGCTCCTACGAGCAGTACTTC
cdr3_aa: CASSQDSSYEQYF

j_call: TRBJ2-7
v_call: TRBV28
cdr3_length: 14
clone_size: -
d_call: -
cdr3_nt: TGTGCCAGCCACCCCGGTGGGACCTCCTACGAGCAGTACTTC
cdr3_aa: CASHPGGTSYEQYF

j_call: TRBJ1-5
v_call: TRBV4-1
cdr3_length: 15
clone_size: many
d_call: -
cdr3_nt: TGCGCCAGCAGCCAAGAAGCGACAGACGGTCAGCCCCAGCATTTT
cdr3_aa: CASSQEATDGQPQHF

j_call: TRBJ2-1
v_call: TRBV27
cdr3_length: 16
clone_size: few
d_call: TRBD2
cdr3_nt: TGTGCCAGCAGTAAAACTAGCGGGATTACCAACTTTGAGCAGTTCTTC
cdr3_aa: CASSKTSGITNFEQFF

j_call: TRBJ2-3
v_call: TRBV7-7
cdr3_length: 15
clone_size: -
d_call: -
cdr3_nt: TGTGCTAGCAGCAAAGAGGGTACTAGCACAGATACGCAGTATTTT
cdr3_aa: CASSKEGTSTDTQYF